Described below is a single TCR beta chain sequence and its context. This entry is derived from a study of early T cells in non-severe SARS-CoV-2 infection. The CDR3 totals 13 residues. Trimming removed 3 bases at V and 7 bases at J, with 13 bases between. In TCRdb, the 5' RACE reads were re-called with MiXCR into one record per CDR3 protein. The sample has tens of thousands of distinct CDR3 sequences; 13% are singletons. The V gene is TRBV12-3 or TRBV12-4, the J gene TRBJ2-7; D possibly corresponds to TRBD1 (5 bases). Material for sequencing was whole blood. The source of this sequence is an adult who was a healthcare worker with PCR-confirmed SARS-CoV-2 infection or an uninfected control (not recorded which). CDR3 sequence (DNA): TGTGCCAGCAGTTTGGCAGGGCCTAATGAGCAGTACTTC. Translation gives CASSLAGPNEQYF.